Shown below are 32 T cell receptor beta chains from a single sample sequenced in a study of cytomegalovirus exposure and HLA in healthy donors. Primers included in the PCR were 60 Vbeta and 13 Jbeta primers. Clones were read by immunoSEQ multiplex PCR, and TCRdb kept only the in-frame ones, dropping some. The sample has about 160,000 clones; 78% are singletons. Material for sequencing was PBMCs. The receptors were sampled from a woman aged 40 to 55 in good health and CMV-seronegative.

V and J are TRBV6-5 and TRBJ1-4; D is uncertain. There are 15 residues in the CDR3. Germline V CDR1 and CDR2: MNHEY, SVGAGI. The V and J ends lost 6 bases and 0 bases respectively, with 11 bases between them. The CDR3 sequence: CASRRSAATNEKLFF. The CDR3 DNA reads TGTGCCAGCAGGCGGAGTGCGGCAACTAATGAAAAACTGTTTTTT.

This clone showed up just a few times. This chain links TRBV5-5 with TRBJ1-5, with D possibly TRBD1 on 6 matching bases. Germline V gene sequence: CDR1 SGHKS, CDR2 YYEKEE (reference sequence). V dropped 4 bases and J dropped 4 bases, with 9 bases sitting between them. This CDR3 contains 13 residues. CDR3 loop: CASSTQGNQPQHF. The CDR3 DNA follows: TGTGCCAGCAGCACACAGGGAAATCAGCCCCAGCATTTT.

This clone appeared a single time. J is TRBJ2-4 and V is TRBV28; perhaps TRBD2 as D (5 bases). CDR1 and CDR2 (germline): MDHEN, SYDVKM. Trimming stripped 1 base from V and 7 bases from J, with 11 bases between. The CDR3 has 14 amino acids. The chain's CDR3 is CASSLFSGGNIQYF. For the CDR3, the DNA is TGTGCCAGCAGTTTATTTTCAGGCGGGAACATTCAGTACTTC.

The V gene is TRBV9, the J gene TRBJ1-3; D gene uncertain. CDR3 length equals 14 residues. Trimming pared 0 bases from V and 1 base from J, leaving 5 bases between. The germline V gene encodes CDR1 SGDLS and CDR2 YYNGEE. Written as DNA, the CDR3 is TGTGCCAGCAGCGTAGCGGGTTCTGGAAACACCATATATTTT. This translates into CASSVAGSGNTIYF.

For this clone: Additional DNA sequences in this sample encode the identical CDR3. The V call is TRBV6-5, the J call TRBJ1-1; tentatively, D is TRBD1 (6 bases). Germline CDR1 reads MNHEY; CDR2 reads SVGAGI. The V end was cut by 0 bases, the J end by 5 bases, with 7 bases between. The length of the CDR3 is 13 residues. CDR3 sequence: CASSYSGGTEAFF. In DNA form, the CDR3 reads TGTGCCAGCAGTTACTCAGGGGGAACTGAAGCTTTCTTT.

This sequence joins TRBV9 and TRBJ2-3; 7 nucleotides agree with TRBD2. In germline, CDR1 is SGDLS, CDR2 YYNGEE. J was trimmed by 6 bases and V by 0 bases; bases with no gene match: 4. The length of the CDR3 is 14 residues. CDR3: CASSVAGGSDTQYF. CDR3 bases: TGTGCCAGCAGCGTAGCCGGGGGGTCTGATACGCAGTATTTT.

The CDR3 DNA is TGTGCCATCTCCCGGAAGAACGGACAGGGGGCGAATGGGGGTGAAGCTTTCTTT. This encodes CAISRKNGQGANGGEAFF. This chain links TRBV10-3 with TRBJ1-1, with 11 bases lining up with TRBD1. The CDR3 is 18 amino acids. The germline gives CDR1 ENHRY, CDR2 SYGVKD. Trimming took 8 bases from V and 7 from J; bases not matched to a gene: 21.

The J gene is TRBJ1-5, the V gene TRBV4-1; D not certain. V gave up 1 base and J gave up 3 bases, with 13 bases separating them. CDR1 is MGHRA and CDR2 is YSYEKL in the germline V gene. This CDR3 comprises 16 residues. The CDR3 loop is CASSQVPVGANQPQHF. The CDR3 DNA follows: TGCGCCAGCAGCCAAGTCCCGGTGGGAGCCAATCAGCCCCAGCATTTT.

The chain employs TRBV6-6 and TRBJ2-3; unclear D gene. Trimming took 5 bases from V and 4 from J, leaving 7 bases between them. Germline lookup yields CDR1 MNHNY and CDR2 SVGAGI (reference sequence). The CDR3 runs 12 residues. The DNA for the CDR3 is TGTGCCAGCAGTCGCTACTCAGATACGCAGTATTTT. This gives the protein CASSRYSDTQYF.

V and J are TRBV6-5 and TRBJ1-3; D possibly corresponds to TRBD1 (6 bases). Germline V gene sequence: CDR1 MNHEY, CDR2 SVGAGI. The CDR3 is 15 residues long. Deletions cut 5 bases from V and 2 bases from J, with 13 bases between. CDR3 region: CASSLQGLAGNTIYF. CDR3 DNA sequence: TGTGCCAGCAGTCTACAGGGTTTGGCTGGAAACACCATATATTTT.

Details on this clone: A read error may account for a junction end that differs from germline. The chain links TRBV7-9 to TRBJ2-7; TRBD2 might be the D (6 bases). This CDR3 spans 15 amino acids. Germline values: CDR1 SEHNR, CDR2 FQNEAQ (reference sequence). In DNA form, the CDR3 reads TGTTCCAGCTCCATTGGAGGGAGGCAGGGCAGCGAGCAGTACTTC. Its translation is CSSSIGGRQGSEQYF.

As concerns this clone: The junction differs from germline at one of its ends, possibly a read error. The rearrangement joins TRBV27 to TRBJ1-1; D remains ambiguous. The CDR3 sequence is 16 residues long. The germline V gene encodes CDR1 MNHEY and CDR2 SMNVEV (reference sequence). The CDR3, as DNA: TGTGCCGGCAGCCTAAGGCAGACAAGGATGAACACTGAAGCTTTCTTT. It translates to CAGSLRQTRMNTEAFF.

This CDR3 is CASTSGGSWTEAFF. For the CDR3, the DNA is TGTGCCAGCACCTCTGGAGGGTCGTGGACTGAAGCTTTCTTT. J is TRBJ1-1 and V is TRBV5-6; D gene unclear. Germline CDR1 reads SGHDT; CDR2 reads YYEEEE. This CDR3 is 14 amino acids long. Deletions cut 6 bases from V and 5 bases from J, with 17 bases between.

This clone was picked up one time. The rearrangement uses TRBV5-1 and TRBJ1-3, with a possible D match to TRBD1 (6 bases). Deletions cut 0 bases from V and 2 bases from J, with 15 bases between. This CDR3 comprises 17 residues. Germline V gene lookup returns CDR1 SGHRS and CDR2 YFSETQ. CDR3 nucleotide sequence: TGCGCCAGCAGCTTGGAAGGGGGTTTTGATCCTGGAAACACCATATATTTT. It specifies CASSLEGGFDPGNTIYF.

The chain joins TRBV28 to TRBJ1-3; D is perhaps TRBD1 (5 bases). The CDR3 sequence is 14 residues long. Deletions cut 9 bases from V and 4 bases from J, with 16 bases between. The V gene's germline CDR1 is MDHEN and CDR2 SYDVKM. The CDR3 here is CASRKGASGNTIYF. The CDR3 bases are TGTGCCAGTCGCAAAGGGGCGTCGGGAAACACCATATATTTT. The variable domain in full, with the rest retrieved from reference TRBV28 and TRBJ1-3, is DVKVTQSSRYLVKRTGEKVFLECVQDMDHENMFWYRQDPGLGLRLIYFSYDVKMKEKGDIPEGYSVSREKKERFSLILESASTNQTSMYLCASRKGASGNTIYFGEGSWLTVV.

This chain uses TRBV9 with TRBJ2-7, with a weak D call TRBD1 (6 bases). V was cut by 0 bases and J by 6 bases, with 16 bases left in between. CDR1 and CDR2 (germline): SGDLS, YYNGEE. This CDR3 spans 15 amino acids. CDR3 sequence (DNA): TGTGCCAGCAGCGTAGAGCCAGGGGAAATTGGCGAGCAGTACTTC. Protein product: CASSVEPGEIGEQYF.

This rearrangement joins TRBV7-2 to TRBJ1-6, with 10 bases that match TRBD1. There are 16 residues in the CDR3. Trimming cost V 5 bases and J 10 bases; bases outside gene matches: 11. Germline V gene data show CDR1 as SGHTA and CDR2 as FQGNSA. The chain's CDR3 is CASSNRQGAAYSPLHF. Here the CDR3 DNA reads TGTGCCAGCAGCAACCGACAGGGGGCTGCTTACTCACCCCTCCACTTT.

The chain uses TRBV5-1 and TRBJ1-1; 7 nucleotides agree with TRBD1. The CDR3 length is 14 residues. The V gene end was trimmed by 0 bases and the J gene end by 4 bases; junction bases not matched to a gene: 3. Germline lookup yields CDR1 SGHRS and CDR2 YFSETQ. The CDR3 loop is CASSLEGAVTEAFF. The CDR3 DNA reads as TGCGCCAGCAGCTTGGAGGGGGCGGTCACTGAAGCTTTCTTT.

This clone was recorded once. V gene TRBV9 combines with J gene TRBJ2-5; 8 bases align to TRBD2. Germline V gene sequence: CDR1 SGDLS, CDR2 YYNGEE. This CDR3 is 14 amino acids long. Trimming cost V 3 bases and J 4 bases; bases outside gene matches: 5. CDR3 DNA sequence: TGTGCCAGCAGCGCTAGAGCGGGGGTAGAGACCCAGTACTTC. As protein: CASSARAGVETQYF.

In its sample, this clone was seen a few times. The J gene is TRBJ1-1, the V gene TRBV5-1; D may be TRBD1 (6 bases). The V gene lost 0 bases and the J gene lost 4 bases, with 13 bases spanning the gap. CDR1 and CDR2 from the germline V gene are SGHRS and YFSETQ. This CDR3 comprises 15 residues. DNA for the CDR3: TGCGCCAGCAGCTTGGACACAGGGATGGGCACTGAAGCTTTCTTT. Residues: CASSLDTGMGTEAFF.

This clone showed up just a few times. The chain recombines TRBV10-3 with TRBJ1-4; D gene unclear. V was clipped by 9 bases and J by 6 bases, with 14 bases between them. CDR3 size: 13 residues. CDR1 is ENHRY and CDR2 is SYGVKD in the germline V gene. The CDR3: CAMAVAADEKLFF. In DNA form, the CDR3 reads TGTGCCATGGCGGTGGCTGCGGATGAAAAACTGTTTTTT.

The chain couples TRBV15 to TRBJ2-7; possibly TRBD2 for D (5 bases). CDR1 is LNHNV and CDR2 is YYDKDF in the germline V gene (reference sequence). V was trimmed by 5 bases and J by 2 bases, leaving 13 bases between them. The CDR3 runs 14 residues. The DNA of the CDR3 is TGTGCCACCAGCCCTCGGATGGAGGCCTACGAGCAGTACTTC. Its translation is CATSPRMEAYEQYF. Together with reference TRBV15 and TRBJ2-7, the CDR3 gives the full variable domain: DAMVIQNPRYQVTQFGKPVTLSCSQTLNHNVMYWYQQKSSQAPKLLFHYYDKDFNNEADTPDNFQSRRPNTSFCFLDIRSPGLGDTAMYLCATSPRMEAYEQYFGPGTRLTVT.

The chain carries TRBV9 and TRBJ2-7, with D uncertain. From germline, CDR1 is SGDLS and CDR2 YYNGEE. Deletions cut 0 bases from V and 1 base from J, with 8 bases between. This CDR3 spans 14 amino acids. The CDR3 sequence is CASSVGAGSYEQYF. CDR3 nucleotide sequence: TGTGCCAGCAGCGTAGGGGCAGGTTCCTACGAGCAGTACTTC.

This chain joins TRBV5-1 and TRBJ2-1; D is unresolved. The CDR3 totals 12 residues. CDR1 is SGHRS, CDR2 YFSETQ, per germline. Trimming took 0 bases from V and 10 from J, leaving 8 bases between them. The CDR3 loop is CASSLVQSEQFF. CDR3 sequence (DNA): TGCGCCAGCAGCTTGGTACAGAGCGAGCAGTTCTTC.

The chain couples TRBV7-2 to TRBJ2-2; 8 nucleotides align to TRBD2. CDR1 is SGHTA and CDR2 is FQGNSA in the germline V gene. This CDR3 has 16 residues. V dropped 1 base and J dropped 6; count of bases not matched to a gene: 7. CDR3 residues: CASSLVMRGAAGELFF. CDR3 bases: TGTGCCAGCAGCTTAGTAATGCGGGGGGCTGCCGGGGAGCTGTTTTTT.

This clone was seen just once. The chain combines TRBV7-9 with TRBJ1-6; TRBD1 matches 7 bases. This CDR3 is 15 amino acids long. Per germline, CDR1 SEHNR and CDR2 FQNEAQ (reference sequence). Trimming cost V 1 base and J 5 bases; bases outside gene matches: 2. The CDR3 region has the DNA TGTGCCAGCAGCTTAGGGGACAGCAATAATTCACCCCTCCACTTT. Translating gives CASSLGDSNNSPLHF. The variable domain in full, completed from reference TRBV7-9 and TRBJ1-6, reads DTGVSQNPRHKITKRGQNVTFRCDPISEHNRLYWYRQTLGQGPEFLTYFQNEAQLEKSRLLSDRFSAERPKGSFSTLEIQRTEQGDSAMYLCASSLGDSNNSPLHFGNGTRLTVT.

In nucleotides, the CDR3 is TGTGCCAGCAGTGCGCAGGGGGCTGGGCACTATGGCTACACCTTC. It translates to CASSAQGAGHYGYTF. J is TRBJ1-2 and V is TRBV6-1; TRBD1 agrees at 8 bases. Germline CDR1 reads MNHNS; CDR2 reads SASEGT. Unmatched junction bases numbered 7, after V lost 4 bases and J lost 3 bases. The CDR3 extends over 15 amino acids.

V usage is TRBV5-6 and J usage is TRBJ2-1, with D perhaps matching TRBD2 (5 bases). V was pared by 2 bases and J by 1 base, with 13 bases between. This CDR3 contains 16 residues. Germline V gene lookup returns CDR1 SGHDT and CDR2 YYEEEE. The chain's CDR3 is CASSFGLDGSYNEQFF. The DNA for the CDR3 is TGTGCCAGCAGCTTTGGACTCGATGGATCCTACAATGAGCAGTTCTTC.

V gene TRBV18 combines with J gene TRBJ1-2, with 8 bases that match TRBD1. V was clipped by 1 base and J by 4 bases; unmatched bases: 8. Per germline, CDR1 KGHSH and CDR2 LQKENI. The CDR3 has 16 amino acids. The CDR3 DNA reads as TGTGCCAGCTCACCACGATGGTTAGGGACAGGCTATGGCTACACCTTC. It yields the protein CASSPRWLGTGYGYTF.

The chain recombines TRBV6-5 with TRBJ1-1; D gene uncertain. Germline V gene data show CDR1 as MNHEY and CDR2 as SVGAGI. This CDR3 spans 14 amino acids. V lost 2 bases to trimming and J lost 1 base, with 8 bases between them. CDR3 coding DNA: TGTGCCAGCAGTTACCTTGCGGGGAACACTGAAGCTTTCTTT. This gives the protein CASSYLAGNTEAFF.

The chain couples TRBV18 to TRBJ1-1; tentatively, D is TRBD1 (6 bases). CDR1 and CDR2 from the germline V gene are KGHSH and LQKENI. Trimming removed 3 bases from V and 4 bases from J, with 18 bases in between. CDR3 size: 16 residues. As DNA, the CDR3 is TGTGCCAGCTCACCTCCCTTTTTACAGGGAACCACTGAAGCTTTCTTT. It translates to CASSPPFLQGTTEAFF.

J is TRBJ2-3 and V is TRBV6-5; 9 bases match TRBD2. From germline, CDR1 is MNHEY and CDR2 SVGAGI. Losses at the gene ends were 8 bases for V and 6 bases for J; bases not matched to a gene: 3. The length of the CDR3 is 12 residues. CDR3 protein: CASGLALDTQYF. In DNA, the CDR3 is TGTGCCAGCGGACTAGCGTTGGATACGCAGTATTTT.